This TCR delta chain comes out of a study of human gamma delta and Vdelta1 T cells listed by TCRdb under 2018. For context, the study as a whole: Delta One T cells, Vd1+ gamma-delta T cells, were investigated in the study as cytotoxic effectors against acute myeloid leukemia.

The library was prepared using PCR. Data came from an Illumina MiSeq. With CATT, TCRdb called clones again from the public reads; duplicate DNA rows were later joined. This sample has over 10,000 delta-chain clones in its table, and about half of those were observed once. Less than 1.6% of the sample is in the top ten clones. From its cysteine to its phenylalanine, the CDR3 spans 18 amino acids. Only the CDR3 DNA stays, 54 bases, in frame from base 1. At the junction V is shortened by 9 bases and J by 2 bases, with 28 bases in between. The germline V gene encodes CDR1 TSWWSYY and CDR2 QGS. This clone was recorded a few times. There is no known antigen for this receptor. No clone much larger than this one lies a single base away; base qualities are absent. Overall results and qualifications from the work: Delta One T cells were reported to be polyclonal and to show broad cytotoxic targeting of acute myeloid leukemia.

This TCR was sampled from a human donor in good health. The V and J segments used are TRDV1 and TRDJ1; the D gene is perhaps TRDD3, on 6 matching bases. Sequenced sample: Vdelta1 gamma-delta T cells from blood grown in culture (DOT cells). Sample cell subset or site, as interpreted from the label and publication: Delta One T cells, in vitro expanded/differentiated Vd1+ gamma-delta T cells. CDR3 protein: CALAGEGDTNLATDKLIF. The DNA sequence is TGTGCTCTCGCTGGGGAGGGAGACACTAATCTTGCAACCGATAAACTCATCTTT.